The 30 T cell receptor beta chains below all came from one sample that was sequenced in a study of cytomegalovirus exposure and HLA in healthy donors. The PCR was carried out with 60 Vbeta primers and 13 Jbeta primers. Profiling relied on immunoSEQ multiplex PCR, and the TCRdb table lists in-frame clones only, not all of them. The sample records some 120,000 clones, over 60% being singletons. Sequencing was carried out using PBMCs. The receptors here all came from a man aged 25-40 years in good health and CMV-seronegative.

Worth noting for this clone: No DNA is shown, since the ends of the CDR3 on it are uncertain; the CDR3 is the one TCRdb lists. This chain's CDR3 is CASSKEVGQGSYGYTF. J is TRBJ1-2 and V is TRBV21-1; no check of the table's D call, TRBD1, against the DNA was made. TRBV21-1 is classified as a pseudogene. With termini counted, the CDR3 has 16 amino acids.

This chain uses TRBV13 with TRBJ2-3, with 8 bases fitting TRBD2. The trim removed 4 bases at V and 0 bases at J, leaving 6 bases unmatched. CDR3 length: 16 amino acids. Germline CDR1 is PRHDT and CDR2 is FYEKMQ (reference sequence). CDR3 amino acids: CASSSLAGTSTDTQYF. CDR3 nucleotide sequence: TGTGCCAGCAGCTCCTTAGCGGGGACTAGCACAGATACGCAGTATTTT. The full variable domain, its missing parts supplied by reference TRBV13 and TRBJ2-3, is AAGVIQSPRHLIKEKRETATLKCYPIPRHDTVYWYQQGPGQDPQFLISFYEKMQSDKGSIPDRFSAQQFSDYHSELNMSSLELGDSALYFCASSSLAGTSTDTQYFGPGTRLTVL.

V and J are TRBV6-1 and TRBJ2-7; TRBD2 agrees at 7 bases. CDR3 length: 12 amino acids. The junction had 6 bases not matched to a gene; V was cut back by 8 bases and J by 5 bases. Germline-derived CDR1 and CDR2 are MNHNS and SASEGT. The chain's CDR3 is CASRLLADEQYF. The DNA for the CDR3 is TGTGCCAGCCGGTTGCTAGCGGACGAGCAGTACTTC.

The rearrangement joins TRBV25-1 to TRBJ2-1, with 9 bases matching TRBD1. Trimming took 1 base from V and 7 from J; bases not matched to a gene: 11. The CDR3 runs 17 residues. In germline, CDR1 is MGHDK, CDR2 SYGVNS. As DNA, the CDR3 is TGTGCCAGCAGTGAATCCCCCCGGGACAGGGCAAGTAATGAGCAGTTCTTC. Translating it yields CASSESPRDRASNEQFF.

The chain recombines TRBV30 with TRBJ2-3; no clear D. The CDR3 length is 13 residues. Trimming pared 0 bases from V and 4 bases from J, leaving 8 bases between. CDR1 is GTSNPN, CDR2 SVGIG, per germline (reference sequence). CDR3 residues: CAWSVLPADTQYF. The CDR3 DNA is TGTGCCTGGAGTGTCCTGCCGGCAGATACGCAGTATTTT.

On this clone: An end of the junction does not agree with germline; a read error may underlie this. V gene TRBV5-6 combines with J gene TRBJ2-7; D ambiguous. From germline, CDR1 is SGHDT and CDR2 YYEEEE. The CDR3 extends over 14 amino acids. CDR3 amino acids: CAGSLNRNSYEQYF. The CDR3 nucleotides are TGTGCCGGCAGCTTGAACAGAAACTCCTACGAGCAGTACTTC.

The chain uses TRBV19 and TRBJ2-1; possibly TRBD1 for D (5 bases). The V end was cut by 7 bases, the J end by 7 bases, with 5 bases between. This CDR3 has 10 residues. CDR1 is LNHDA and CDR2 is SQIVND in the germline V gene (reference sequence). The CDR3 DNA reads TGTGCCAGTAAGGGGAATGAGCAGTTCTTC. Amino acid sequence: CASKGNEQFF.

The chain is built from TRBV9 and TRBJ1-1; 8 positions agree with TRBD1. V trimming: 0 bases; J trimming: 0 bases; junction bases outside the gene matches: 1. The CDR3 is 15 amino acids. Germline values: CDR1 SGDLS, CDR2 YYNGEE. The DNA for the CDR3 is TGTGCCAGCAGCGTAGGGGGACAGGTGAACACTGAAGCTTTCTTT. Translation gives CASSVGGQVNTEAFF.

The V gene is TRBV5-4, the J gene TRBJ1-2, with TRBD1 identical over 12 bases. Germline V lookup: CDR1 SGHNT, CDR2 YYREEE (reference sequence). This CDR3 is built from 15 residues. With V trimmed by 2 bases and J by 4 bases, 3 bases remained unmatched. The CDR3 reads CASSLGTGGIYGYTF. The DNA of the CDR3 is TGTGCCAGCAGCTTAGGGACAGGGGGCATCTATGGCTACACCTTC.

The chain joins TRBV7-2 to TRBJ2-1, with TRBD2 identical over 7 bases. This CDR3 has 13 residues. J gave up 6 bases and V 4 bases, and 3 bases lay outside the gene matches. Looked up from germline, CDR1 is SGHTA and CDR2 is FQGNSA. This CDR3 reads CASSSASGNEQFF. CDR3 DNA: TGTGCCAGCAGCTCCGCTAGCGGCAATGAGCAGTTCTTC.

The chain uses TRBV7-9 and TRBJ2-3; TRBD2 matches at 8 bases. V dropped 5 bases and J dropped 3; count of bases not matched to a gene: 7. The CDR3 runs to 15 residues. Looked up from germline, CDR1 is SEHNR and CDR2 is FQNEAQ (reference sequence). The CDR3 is CASSVSGEFTDTQYF. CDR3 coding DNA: TGTGCCAGCAGCGTTAGCGGGGAGTTTACAGATACGCAGTATTTT.

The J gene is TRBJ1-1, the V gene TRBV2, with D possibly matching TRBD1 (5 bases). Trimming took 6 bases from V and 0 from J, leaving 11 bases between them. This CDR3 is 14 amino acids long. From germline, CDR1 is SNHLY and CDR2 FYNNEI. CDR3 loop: CASSYRSMNTEAFF. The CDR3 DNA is TGTGCCAGCAGCTACAGGTCGATGAACACTGAAGCTTTCTTT.

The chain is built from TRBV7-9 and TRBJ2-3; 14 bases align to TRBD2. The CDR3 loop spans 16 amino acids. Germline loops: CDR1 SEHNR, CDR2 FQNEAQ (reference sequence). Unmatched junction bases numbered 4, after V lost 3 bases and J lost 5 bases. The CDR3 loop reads CASSLGLAGVRDTQYF. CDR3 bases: TGTGCCAGCAGCTTGGGACTAGCGGGGGTAAGAGATACGCAGTATTTT.

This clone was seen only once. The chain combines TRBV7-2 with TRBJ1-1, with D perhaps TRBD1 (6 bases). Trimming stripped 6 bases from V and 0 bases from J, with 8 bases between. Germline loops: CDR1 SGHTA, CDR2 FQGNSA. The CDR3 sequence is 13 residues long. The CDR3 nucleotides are TGTGCCAGCAGTGGACAGTTGAACACTGAAGCTTTCTTT. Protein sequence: CASSGQLNTEAFF.

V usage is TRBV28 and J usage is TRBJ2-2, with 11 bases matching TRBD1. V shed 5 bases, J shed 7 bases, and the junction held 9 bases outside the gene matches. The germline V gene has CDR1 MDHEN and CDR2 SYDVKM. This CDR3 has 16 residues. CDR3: CASSPVDRGLGGELFF. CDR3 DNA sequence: TGTGCCAGCAGTCCAGTGGACAGGGGGCTTGGCGGGGAGCTGTTTTTT. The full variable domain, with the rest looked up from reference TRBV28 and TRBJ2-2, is DVKVTQSSRYLVKRTGEKVFLECVQDMDHENMFWYRQDPGLGLRLIYFSYDVKMKEKGDIPEGYSVSREKKERFSLILESASTNQTSMYLCASSPVDRGLGGELFFGEGSRLTVL.

The DNA of the CDR3 is TGTGCCAGCTCAGCTTTCTCGGACAGAAACATTCAGTACTTC. Translated: CASSAFSDRNIQYF. This chain uses TRBV18 with TRBJ2-4, with D perhaps TRBD1 (6 bases). Germline values: CDR1 KGHSH, CDR2 LQKENI. Trimming shortened V by 5 bases and J by 6 bases, and 14 bases separated the two germline ends. The CDR3 is 14 amino acids. Full variable domain (missing parts from reference TRBV18 and TRBJ2-4): NAGVMQNPRHLVRRRGQEARLRCSPMKGHSHVYWYRQLPEEGLKFMVYLQKENIIDESGMPKERFSAEFPKEGPSILRIQQVVRGDSAAYFCASSAFSDRNIQYFGAGTRLSVL.

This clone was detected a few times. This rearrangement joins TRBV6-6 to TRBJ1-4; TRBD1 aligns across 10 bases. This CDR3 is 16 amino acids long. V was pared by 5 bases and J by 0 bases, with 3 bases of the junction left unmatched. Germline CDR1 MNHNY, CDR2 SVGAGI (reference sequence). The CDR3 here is CASSRGQGATNEKLFF. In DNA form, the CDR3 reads TGTGCCAGCAGTCGCGGACAGGGGGCAACTAATGAAAAACTGTTTTTT.

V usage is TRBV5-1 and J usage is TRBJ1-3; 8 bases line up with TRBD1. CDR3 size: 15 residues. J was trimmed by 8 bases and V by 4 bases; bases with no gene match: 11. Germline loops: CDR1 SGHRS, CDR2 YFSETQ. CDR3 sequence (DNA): TGCGCCAGCAGCCACCCAGGGACAGGTGGGGACACCATATATTTT. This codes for CASSHPGTGGDTIYF.

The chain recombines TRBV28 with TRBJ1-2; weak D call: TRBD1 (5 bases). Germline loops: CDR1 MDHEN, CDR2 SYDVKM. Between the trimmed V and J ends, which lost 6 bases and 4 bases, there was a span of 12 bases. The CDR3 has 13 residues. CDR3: CASRQAPGYGYTF. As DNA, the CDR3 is TGTGCCAGCAGACAGGCGCCTGGCTATGGCTACACCTTC.

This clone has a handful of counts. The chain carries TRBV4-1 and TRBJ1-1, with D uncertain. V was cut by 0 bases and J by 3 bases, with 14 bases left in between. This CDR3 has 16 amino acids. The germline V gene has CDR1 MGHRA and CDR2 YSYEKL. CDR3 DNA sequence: TGCGCCAGCAGCCAAGAGTTCGAGGCGGCCGACACTGAAGCTTTCTTT. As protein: CASSQEFEAADTEAFF.

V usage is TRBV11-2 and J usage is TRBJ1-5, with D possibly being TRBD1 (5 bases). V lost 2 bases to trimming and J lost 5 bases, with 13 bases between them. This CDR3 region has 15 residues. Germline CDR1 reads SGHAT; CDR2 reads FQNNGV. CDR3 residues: CASSLRGRADQPQHF. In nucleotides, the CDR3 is TGTGCCAGCAGCTTAAGGGGCAGGGCTGATCAGCCCCAGCATTTT.

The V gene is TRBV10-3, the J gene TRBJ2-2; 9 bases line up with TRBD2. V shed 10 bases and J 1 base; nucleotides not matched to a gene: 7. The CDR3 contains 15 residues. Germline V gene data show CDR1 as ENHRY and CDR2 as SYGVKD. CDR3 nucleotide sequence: TGTGCCACAAGTTTGACTAGCGGGAACACCGGGGAGCTGTTTTTT. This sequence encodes CATSLTSGNTGELFF.

As DNA, the CDR3 is TGTGCCAGCAGCGTAGAGGGGTCAGGGGGAGGTGAGCAGTTCTTC. Protein sequence: CASSVEGSGGGEQFF. The gene calls are TRBV9 and TRBJ2-1, with D maybe TRBD1 (7 bases). V was cut by 0 bases and J by 9 bases, with 16 bases left in between. From germline, CDR1 is SGDLS and CDR2 YYNGEE. The CDR3 totals 15 residues.

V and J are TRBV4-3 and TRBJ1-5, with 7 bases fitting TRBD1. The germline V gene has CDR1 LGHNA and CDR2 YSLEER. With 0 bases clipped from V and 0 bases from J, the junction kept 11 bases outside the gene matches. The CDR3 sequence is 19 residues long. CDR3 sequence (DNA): TGCGCCAGCAGCCAAGAGCTACCGGGACAGATTTATAGCAATCAGCCCCAGCATTTT. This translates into CASSQELPGQIYSNQPQHF.

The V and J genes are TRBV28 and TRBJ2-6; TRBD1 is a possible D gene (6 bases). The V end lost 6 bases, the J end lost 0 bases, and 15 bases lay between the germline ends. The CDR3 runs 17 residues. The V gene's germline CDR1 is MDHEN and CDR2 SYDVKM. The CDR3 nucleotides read TGTGCCAGCAGCCGAGGGGGAACCACCTCTGGGGCCAACGTCCTGACTTTC. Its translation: CASSRGGTTSGANVLTF.

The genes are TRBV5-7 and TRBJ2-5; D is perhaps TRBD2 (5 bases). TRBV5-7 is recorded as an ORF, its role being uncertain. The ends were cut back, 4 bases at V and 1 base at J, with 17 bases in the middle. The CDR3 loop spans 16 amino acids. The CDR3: CASSPYKKAAQETQYF. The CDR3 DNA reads TGTGCCAGCAGCCCCTACAAGAAAGCGGCCCAAGAGACCCAGTACTTC.

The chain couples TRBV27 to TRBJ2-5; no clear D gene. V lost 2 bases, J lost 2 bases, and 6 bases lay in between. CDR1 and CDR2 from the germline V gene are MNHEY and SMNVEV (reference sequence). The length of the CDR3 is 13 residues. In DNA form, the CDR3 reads TGTGCCAGCAGTTTAAGAGTACAAGAGACCCAGTACTTC. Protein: CASSLRVQETQYF.

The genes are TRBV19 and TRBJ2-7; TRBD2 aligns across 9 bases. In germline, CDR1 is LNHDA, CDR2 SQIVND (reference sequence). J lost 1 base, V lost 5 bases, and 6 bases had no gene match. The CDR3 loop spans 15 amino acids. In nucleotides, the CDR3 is TGTGCCAGTAGTTCTATTAGCGGGGGATCCTACGAGCAGTACTTC. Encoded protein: CASSSISGGSYEQYF.

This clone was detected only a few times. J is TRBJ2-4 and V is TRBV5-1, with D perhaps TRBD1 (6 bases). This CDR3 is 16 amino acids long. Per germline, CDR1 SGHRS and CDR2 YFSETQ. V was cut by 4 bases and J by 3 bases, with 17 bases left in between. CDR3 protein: CASSVDSGWVKNIQYF. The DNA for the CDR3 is TGCGCCAGCAGCGTGGACAGTGGGTGGGTCAAAAACATTCAGTACTTC. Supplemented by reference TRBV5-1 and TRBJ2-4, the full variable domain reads KAGVTQTPRYLIKTRGQQVTLSCSPISGHRSVSWYQQTPGQGLQFLFEYFSETQRNKGNFPGRFSGRQFSNSRSEMNVSTLELGDSALYLCASSVDSGWVKNIQYFGAGTRLSVL.

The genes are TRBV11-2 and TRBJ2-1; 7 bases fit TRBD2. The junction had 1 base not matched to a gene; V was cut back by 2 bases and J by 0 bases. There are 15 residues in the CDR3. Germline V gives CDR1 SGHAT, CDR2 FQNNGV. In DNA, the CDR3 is TGTGCCAGCAGCTTAACGGGGGGCTCCTACAATGAGCAGTTCTTC. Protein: CASSLTGGSYNEQFF.